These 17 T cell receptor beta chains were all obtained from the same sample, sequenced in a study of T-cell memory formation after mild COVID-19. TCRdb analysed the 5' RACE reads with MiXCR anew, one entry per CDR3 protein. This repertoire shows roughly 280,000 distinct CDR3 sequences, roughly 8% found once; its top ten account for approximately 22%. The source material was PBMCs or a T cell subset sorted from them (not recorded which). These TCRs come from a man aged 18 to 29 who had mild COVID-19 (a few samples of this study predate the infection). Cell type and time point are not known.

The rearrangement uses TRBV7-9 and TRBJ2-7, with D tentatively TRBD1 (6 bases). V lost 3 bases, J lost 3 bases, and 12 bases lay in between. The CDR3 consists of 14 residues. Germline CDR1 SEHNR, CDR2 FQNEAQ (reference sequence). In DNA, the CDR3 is TGTGCCAGCAGCTTCCCATACAGGGACTACGAGCAGTACTTC. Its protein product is CASSFPYRDYEQYF.

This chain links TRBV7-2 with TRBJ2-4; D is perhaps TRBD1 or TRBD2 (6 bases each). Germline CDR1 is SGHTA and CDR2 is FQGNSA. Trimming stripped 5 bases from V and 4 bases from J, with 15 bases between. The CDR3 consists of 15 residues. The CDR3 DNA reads TGTGCCAGCAGCCGGGGGCAGCTACAGAAAAACATTCAGTACTTC. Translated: CASSRGQLQKNIQYF. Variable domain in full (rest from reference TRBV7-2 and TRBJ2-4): GAGVSQSPSNKVTEKGKDVELRCDPISGHTALYWYRQSLGQGLEFLIYFQGNSAPDKSGLPSDRFSAERTGGSVSTLTIQRTQQEDSAVYLCASSRGQLQKNIQYFGAGTRLSVL.

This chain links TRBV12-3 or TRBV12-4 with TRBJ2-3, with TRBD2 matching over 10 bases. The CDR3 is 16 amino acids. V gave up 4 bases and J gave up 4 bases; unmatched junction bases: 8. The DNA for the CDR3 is TGTGCCAGCAGTTCCCAGAAGCGGGGGGGTTCAGATACGCAGTATTTT. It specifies CASSSQKRGGSDTQYF.

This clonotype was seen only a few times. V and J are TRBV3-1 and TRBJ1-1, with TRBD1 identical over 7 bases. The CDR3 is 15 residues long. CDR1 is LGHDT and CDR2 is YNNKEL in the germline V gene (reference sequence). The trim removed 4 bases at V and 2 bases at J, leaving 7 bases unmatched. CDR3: CASSRQGNINTEAFF. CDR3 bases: TGTGCCAGCAGCCGACAGGGAAATATAAACACTGAAGCTTTCTTT.

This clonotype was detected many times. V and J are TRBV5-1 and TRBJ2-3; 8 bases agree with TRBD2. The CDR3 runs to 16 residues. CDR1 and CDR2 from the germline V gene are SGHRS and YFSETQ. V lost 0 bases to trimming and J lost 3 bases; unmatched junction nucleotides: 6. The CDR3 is CASSLEYAGGTDTQYF. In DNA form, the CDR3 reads TGCGCCAGCAGCTTGGAATATGCGGGGGGAACAGATACGCAGTATTTT.

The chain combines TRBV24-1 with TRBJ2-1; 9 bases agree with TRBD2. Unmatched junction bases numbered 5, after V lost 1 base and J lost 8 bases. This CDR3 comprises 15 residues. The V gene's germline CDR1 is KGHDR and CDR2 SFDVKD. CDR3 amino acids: CATSDFPSGVYEQFF. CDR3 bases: TGTGCCACCAGTGATTTCCCTAGCGGGGTTTATGAGCAGTTCTTC.

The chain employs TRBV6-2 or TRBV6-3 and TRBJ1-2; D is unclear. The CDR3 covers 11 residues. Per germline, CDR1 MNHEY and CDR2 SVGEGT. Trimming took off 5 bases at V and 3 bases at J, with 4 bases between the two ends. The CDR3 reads CASSQDYGYTF. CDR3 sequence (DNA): TGTGCCAGCAGTCAGGACTATGGCTACACCTTC.

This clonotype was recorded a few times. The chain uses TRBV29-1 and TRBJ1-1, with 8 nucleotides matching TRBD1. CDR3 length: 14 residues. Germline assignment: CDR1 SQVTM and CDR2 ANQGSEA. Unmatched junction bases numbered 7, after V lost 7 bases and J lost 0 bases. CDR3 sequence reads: CSGHRGTMNTEAFF. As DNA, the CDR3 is TGCAGCGGACACAGGGGGACGATGAACACTGAAGCTTTCTTT. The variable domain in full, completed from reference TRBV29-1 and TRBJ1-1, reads SAVISQKPSRDICQRGTSLTIQCQVDSQVTMMFWYRQQPGQSLTLIATANQGSEATYESGFVIDKFPISRPNLTFSTLTVSNMSPEDSSIYLCSGHRGTMNTEAFFGQGTRLTVV.

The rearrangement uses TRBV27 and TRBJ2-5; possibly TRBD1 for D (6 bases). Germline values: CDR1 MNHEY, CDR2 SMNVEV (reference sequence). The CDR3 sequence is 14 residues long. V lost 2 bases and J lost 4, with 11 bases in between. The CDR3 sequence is CASSLKGQAETQYF. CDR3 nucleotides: TGTGCCAGCAGTTTAAAGGGACAAGCAGAGACCCAGTACTTC.

The CDR3 protein is CASSLDASYEQYF. CDR3 DNA: TGTGCCAGCAGCCTGGACGCATCCTACGAGCAGTACTTC. The chain couples TRBV11-2 to TRBJ2-7; D call uncertain. Germline CDR1 and CDR2: SGHAT and FQNNGV. V lost 5 bases to trimming and J lost 1 base, with 9 bases between them. The CDR3 totals 13 residues.

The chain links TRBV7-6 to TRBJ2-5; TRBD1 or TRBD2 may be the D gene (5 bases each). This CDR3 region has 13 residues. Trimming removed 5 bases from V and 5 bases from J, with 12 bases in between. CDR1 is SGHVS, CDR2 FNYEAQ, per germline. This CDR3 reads CASSKGPVETQYF. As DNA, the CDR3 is TGTGCCAGCAGCAAGGGACCAGTTGAGACCCAGTACTTC.

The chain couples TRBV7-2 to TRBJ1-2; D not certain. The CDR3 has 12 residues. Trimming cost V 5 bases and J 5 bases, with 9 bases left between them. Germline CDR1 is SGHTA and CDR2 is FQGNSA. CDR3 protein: CASSPGWYGYTF. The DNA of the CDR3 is TGTGCCAGCAGCCCCGGCTGGTATGGCTACACCTTC.

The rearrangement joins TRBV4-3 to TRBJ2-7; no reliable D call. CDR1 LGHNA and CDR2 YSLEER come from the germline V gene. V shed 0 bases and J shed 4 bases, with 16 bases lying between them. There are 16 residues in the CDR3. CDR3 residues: CASSQDLTFANYEQYF. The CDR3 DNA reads TGCGCCAGCAGCCAAGATCTCACCTTCGCTAATTACGAGCAGTACTTC.

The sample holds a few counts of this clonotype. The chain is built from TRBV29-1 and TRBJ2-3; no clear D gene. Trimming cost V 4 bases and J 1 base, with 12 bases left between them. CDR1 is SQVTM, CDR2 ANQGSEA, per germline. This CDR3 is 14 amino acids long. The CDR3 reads CSVVPGHRTDTQYF. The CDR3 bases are TGCAGCGTTGTCCCGGGCCATCGCACAGATACGCAGTATTTT.

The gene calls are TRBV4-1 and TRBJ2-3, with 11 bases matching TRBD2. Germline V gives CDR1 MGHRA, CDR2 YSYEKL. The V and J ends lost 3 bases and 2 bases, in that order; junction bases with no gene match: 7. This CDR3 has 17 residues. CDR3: CASSQVAGGLSTDTQYF. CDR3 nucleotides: TGCGCCAGCAGCCAGGTAGCGGGGGGGCTGTCCACAGATACGCAGTATTTT.

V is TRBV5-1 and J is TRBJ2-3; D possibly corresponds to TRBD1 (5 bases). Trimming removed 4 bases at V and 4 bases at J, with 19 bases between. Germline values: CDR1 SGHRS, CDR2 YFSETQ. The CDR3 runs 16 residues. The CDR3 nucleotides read TGCGCCAGCAGCCTGCAGGGATCAGGGTTGTCAGATACGCAGTATTTT. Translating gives CASSLQGSGLSDTQYF.

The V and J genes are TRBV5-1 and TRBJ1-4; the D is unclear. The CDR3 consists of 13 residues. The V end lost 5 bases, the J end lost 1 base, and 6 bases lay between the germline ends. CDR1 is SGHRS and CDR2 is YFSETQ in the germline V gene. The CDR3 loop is CASREVTNEKLFF. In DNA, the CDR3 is TGCGCCAGCAGGGAAGTAACTAATGAAAAACTGTTTTTT.